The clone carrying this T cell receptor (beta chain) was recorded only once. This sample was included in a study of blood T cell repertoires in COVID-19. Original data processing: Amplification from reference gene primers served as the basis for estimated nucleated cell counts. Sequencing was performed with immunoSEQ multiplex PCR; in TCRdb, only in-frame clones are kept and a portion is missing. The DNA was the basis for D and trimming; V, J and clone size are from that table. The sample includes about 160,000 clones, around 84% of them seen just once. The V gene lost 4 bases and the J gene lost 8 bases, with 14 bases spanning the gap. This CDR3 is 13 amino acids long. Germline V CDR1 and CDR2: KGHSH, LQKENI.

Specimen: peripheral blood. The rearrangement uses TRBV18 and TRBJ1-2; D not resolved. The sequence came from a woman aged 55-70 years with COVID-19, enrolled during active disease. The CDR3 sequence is CASSRLPREGYTF. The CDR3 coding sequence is TGTGCCAGCTCACGTCTCCCTAGGGAGGGCTACACCTTC.